This T cell receptor (beta chain) was sequenced in a study of blood T cells in healthy people across ages. Findings and limits, study-wide: Unknown donor CMV status possibly confounded expanded clonotype changes. When set beside aged donors, long-lived donors presented more naive CD4+ cells and higher diversity.

A sample-barcoded 5' primer and a J-beta primer mix were used in a second PCR of about 6 to 12 cycles. Sequencing recovered at least 2.5 million CDR3-containing paired-end reads from each sample. Via MiXCR, TCRdb re-called the 5' RACE reads, giving one row per CDR3 protein. Here the sample spans about 1.6 million distinct CDR3 sequences, about 31% being singletons. The CDR3 has 14 residues. Germline V lookup: CDR1 DFQATT, CDR2 SNEGSKA (reference sequence). With regard to this clonotype: Its antigen is undetermined. One junction end does not reproduce the germline sequence, and a read error may be involved.

The chain employs TRBV20-1 and TRBJ2-3; perhaps D is TRBD1 or TRBD2 (5 bases each). Material for sequencing was blood. This TCR was recovered from a woman aged 25 to 39 in good health. In DNA form, the CDR3 reads TGCAGTGCTAGAAGGGGACCTAGCACAGATACGCGGTATTTT. This sequence encodes CSARRGPSTDTRYF.